Sequencing of this T cell receptor beta chain was carried out in a study of cytomegalovirus exposure and HLA in healthy donors. Nominally healthy donors were sampled, though unrecorded immune exposures were likely. CDR3 length: 14 amino acids. Germline CDR1 SEHNR, CDR2 FQNEAQ (reference sequence). The V gene lost 4 bases and the J gene lost 5 bases, with 15 bases spanning the gap. Notes on this clone: Its antigen remains unknown.

The PCR contained 60 Vbeta and 13 Jbeta primers. Produced via immunoSEQ multiplex PCR; TCRdb's table is partial and in-frame only. Of 100,000 to 150,000 clones in the sample, about 80% are singletons; the top ten hold 4% to 4.5%. Study findings and constraints: A later analysis found TCR association rates differed by HLA locus, highest for DRB1 and lowest for HLA-C. What TCR beta sequences reportedly achieved was accurate prediction of HLA-A and HLA-B alleles in most subjects. Earlier analysis yielded a pattern in which most TCR beta V segments were productive about 90% or about 30% of the time.

This sequence was found in a woman between 40 and 55 years old in good health and CMV-seronegative. The rearrangement uses TRBV7-9 and TRBJ2-7, with TRBD1 as a possible D gene (6 bases). Material for sequencing was PBMCs. Here the CDR3 DNA reads TGTGCCAGCAGCTCTGAGGGGGTTGTGAACGAGCAGTACTTC. It encodes CASSSEGVVNEQYF.